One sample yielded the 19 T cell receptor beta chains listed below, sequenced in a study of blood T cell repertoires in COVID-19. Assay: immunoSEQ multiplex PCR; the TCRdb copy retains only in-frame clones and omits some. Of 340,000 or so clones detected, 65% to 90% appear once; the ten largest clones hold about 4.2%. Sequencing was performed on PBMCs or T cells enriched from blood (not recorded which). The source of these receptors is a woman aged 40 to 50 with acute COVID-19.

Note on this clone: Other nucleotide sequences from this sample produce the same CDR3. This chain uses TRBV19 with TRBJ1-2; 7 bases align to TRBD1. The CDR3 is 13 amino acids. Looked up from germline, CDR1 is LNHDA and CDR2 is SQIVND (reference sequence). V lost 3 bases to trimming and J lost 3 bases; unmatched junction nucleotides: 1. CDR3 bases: TGTGCCAGTAGTATCCAGGGGGACTATGGCTACACCTTC. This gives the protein CASSIQGDYGYTF.

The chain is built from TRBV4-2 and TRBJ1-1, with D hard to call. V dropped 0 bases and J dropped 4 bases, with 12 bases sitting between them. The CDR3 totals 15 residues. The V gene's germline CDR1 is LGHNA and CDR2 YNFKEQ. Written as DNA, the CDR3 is TGTGCCAGCAGCCAAGATACGGGTCTAGCCACTGAAGCTTTCTTT. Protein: CASSQDTGLATEAFF.

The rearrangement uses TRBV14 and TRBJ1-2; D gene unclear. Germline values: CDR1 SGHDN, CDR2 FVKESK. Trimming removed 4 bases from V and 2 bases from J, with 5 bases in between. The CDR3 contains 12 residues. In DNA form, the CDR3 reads TGTGCCAGCAGCCCCGGGAACTATGGCTACACCTTC. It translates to CASSPGNYGYTF. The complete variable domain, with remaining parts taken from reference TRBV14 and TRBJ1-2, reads EAGVTQFPSHSVIEKGQTVTLRCDPISGHDNLYWYRRVMGKEIKFLLHFVKESKQDESGMPNNRFLAERTGGTYSTLKVQPAELEDSGVYFCASSPGNYGYTFGSGTRLTVV.

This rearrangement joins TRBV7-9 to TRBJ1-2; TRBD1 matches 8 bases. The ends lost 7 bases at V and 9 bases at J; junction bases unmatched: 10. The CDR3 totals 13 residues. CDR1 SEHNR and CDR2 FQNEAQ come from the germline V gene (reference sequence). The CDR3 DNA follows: TGTGCCAGCACCACGACAGGGGTAGGACGCTACACCTTC. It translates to CASTTTGVGRYTF.

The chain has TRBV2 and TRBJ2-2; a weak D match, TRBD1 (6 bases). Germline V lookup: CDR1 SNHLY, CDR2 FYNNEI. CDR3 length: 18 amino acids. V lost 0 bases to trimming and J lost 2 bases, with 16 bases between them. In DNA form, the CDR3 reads TGTGCCAGCAGTGAAGCGTATACAGGGTGGTTAAACACCGGGGAGCTGTTTTTT. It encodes CASSEAYTGWLNTGELFF.

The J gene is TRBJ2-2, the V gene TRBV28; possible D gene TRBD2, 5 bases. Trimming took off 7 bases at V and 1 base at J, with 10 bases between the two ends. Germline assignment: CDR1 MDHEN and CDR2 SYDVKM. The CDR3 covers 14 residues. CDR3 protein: CASTMGRNTGELFF. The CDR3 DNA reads TGTGCCAGCACCATGGGGAGGAACACCGGGGAGCTGTTTTTT.

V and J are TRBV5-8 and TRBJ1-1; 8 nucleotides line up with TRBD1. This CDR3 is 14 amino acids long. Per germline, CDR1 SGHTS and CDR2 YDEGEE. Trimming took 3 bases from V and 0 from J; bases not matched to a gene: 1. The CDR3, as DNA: TGTGCCAGCAGCTGGACAGGGCTGAACACTGAAGCTTTCTTT. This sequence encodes CASSWTGLNTEAFF.

The CDR3 reads CASSQDRTSGSKADEQYF. The CDR3 DNA is TGCGCCAGCAGCCAAGATAGGACTAGCGGGAGTAAGGCCGACGAGCAGTACTTC. V is TRBV4-3 and J is TRBJ2-7, with 13 bases that match TRBD2. The CDR3 contains 18 residues. Germline V lookup: CDR1 LGHNA, CDR2 YSLEER. After removal of 0 bases from V and 5 bases from J, the junction contained 10 bases not matched to a gene.

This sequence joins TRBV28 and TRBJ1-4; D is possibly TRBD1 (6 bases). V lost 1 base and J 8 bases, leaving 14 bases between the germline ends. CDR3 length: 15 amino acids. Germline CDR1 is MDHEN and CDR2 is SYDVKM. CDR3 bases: TGTGCCAGCAGTTTATTTCGGGGGGCTTACGAAAAACTGTTTTTT. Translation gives CASSLFRGAYEKLFF.

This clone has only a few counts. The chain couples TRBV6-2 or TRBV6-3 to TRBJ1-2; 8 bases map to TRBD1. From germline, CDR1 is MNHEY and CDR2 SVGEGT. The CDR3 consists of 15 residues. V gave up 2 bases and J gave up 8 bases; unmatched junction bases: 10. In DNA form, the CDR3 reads TGTGCCAGCAGTTACCCCGGGGACAGGTACGACGGCTACACCTTC. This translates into CASSYPGDRYDGYTF.

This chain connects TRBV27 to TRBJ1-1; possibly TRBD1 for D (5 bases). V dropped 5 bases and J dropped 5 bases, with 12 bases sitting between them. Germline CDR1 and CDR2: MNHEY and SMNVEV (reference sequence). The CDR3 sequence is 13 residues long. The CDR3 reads CASSIQGNTEAFF. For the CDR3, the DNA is TGTGCCAGCAGTATTCAGGGAAATACTGAAGCTTTCTTT.

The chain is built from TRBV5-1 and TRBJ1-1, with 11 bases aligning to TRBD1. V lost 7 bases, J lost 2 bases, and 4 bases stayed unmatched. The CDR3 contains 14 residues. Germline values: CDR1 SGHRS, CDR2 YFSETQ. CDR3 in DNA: TGCGCCAGCGGGACAGGGGGGAGTAACACTGAAGCTTTCTTT. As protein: CASGTGGSNTEAFF.

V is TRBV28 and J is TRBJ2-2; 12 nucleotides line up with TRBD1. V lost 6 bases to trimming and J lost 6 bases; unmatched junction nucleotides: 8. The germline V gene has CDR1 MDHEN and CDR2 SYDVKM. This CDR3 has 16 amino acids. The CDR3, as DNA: TGTGCCAGCAGGCGGCCGGGGACAGGGGGCTCCGGGGAGCTGTTTTTT. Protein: CASRRPGTGGSGELFF.

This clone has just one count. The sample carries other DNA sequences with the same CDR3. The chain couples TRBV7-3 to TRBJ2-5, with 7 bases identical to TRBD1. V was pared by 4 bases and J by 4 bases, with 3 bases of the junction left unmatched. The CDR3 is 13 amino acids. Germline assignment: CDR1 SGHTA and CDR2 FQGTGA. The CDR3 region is CASSSTGRETQYF. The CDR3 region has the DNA TGTGCCAGCAGCTCGACAGGGCGAGAGACCCAGTACTTC.

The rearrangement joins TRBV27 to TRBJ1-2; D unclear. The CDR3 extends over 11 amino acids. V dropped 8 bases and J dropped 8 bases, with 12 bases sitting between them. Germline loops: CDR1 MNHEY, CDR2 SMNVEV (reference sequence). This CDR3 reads CASLIAKGYTF. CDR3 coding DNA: TGTGCCAGCTTAATCGCTAAGGGCTACACCTTC.

The CDR3 sequence is CASSFAQGTEAFF. For the CDR3, the DNA is TGTGCCAGCAGCTTTGCACAGGGCACTGAAGCTTTCTTT. The chain links TRBV7-3 to TRBJ1-1, with a weak D call TRBD1 (6 bases). Trimming shortened V by 3 bases and J by 4 bases, and 9 bases separated the two germline ends. Germline V gene lookup returns CDR1 SGHTA and CDR2 FQGTGA. This CDR3 is 13 amino acids long.

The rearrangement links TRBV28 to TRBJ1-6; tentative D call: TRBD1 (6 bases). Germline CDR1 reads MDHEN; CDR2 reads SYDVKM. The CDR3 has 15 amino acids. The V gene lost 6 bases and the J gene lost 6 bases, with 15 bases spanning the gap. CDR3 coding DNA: TGTGCCAGCAGGAGCCCAGGACAGCTTAATTCACCCCTCCACTTT. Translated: CASRSPGQLNSPLHF.

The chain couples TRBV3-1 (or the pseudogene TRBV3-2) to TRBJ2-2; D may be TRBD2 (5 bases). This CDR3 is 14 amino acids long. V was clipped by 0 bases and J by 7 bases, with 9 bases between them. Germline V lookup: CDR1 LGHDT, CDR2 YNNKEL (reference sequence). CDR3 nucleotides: TGTGCCAGCAGCCAAGATGAGGGAATCGGGGAGCTGTTTTTT. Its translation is CASSQDEGIGELFF.

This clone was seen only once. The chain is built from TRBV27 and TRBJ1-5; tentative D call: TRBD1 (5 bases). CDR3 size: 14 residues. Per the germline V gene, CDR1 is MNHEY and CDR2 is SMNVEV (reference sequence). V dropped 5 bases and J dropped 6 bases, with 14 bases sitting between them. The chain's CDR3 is CASSPDSYSQPQHF. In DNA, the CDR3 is TGTGCCAGCAGTCCCGACAGTTACTCTCAGCCCCAGCATTTT.